Sequencing of this T cell receptor beta chain was carried out in a study of T-cell reconstitution after alpha-beta-depleted transplantation in children. This clonotype occurred a few times. During its preparation, the TCRbeta library received unique molecular identifiers. TCRdb analysed the PCR reads with MiXCR anew, one entry per CDR3 protein. This sample has about 420,000 distinct CDR3 sequences; 9.5% to 13% occur once, and the top ten carry 4.5% to 7%. Trimming at V came to 7 bases and at J to 3 bases, leaving 3 bases not matched to a gene. The CDR3 runs to 14 residues. Germline CDR1 reads ENHRY; CDR2 reads SYGVKD.

The rearrangement links TRBV10-3 to TRBJ1-6; 7 nucleotides match TRBD1. This sequence originates from a human donor who donated a stem cell graft to a child with acute myeloid leukemia. The sequenced sample was PBMCs from the stem cell graft donor, obtained from the stem cell graft. The CDR3 sequence is CAINRDSYNSPLHF. In DNA, the CDR3 is TGTGCCATCAACCGGGACAGCTATAATTCACCCCTCCACTTT.